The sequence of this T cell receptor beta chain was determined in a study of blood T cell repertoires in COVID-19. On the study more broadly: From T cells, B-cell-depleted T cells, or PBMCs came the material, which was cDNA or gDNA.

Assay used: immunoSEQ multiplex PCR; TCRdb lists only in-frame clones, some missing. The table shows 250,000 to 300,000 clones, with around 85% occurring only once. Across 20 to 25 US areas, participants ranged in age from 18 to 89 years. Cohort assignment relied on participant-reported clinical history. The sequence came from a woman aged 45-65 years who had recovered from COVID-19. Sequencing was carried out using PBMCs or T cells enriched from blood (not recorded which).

CDR3 coding DNA: TGTGCCAGTAACGGACAGACAAATTCACCCCTCCACTTT. Translating gives CASNGQTNSPLHF. The V and J genes are TRBV19 and TRBJ1-6; weak D call: TRBD1 (6 bases). Trimming cost V 7 bases and J 7 bases, with 11 bases left between them. Germline V CDR1 and CDR2: LNHDA, SQIVND (reference sequence). The CDR3 consists of 13 residues.